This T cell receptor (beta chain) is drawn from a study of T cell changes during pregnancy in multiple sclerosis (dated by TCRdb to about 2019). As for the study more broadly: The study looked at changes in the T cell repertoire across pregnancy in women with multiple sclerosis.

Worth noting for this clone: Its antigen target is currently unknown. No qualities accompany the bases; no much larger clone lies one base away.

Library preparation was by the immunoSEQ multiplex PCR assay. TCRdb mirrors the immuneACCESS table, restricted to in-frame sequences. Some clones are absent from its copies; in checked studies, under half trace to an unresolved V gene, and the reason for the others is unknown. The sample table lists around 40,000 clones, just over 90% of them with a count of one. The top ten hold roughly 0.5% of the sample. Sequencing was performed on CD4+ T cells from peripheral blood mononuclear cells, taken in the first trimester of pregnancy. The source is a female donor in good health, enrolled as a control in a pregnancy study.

The CDR3 here reads CASSPRPGQGRAEAFF. The nucleotide sequence reads as follows: TGTGCCAGCTCACCGCGACCGGGACAGGGACGGGCTGAAGCTTTCTTT. The sequence joins TRBV18 to TRBJ1-1; TRBD1 matches 9 bases in the middle. Relative to germline, V is missing 3 bases and J is missing 6 bases, with 11 bases of the junction outside any gene match. According to the germline V gene, CDR1 reads KGHSH and CDR2 reads LQKENI. The CDR3 goes from the cysteine to the phenylalanine over 16 residues. The sequence is cut down to CDR3 DNA, 48 bases in frame from base 1.